The clone carrying this T cell receptor beta chain was observed at least ten times. Uncontrolled infection, other autoimmune disease, pregnancy or lactation led to exclusion. Each diagnosis was grounded in clinical symptoms, serum thyroxine and TRAb, thyroid ultrasound, and orbital computed tomography. This record comes from a study of T cells in Graves' hyperthyroidism and ophthalmopathy. TCR beta CDR3 sequences were amplified from RNA transcripts. In the first-round RT-PCR of the TCR CDR3, the HTBI primer set was used. TCRdb reprocessed the multiplex PCR reads via MiXCR and lists one record per CDR3 protein. The data show around 660,000 distinct CDR3 sequences, 40% to 55% seen once. Germline loops: CDR1 SGHAT, CDR2 FQNNGV. The CDR3 contains 16 residues. J gave up 2 bases and V 6 bases, and 5 bases lay outside the gene matches.

The chain carries TRBV11-2 and TRBJ2-6, with TRBD2 identical over 9 bases. The clonotype originates from an adult man with Graves' disease, either hyperthyroidism or ophthalmopathy (not recorded which). Source material: peripheral blood or thyroid tissue (not recorded which). CDR3 protein: CASRAGTSPGANVLTF. DNA of the CDR3: TGTGCCAGCAGGGCCGGGACTAGCCCTGGGGCCAACGTCCTGACTTTC.